Listed here are 23 T cell receptor beta chains from one sample, sequenced in a study of OX40 agonist ivuxolimab in advanced cancers. Sequencing was performed with immunoSEQ multiplex PCR; in TCRdb, only in-frame clones are kept and a portion is missing. The repertoire holds about 74,000 clones, around 86% seen once, with approximately 7% in the top ten. The sample was CD4+ or CD8+ T cells sorted from blood, taken in a trial of the OX40 agonist ivuxolimab. The receptors originated from an adult with an advanced solid tumor such as melanoma, head and neck, liver or kidney cancer.

The genes are TRBV5-1 and TRBJ1-1, with D hard to call. Trimming removed 1 base from V and 0 bases from J, with 7 bases in between. The germline gives CDR1 SGHRS, CDR2 YFSETQ. The CDR3 runs 14 residues. Here the CDR3 reads CASSLRQMNTEAFF. The CDR3 bases are TGCGCCAGCAGCTTGAGGCAGATGAACACTGAAGCTTTCTTT. The full variable domain, its missing parts supplied by reference TRBV5-1 and TRBJ1-1, is KAGVTQTPRYLIKTRGQQVTLSCSPISGHRSVSWYQQTPGQGLQFLFEYFSETQRNKGNFPGRFSGRQFSNSRSEMNVSTLELGDSALYLCASSLRQMNTEAFFGQGTRLTVV.

The V and J genes are TRBV5-4 and TRBJ2-3; 10 bases align to TRBD2. The CDR3 length is 15 residues. Unmatched junction bases numbered 7, after V lost 3 bases and J lost 6 bases. The germline gives CDR1 SGHNT, CDR2 YYREEE (reference sequence). Written as DNA, the CDR3 is TGTGCCAGCAGCTGGCGAGCGGGAGGGCCGGATACGCAGTATTTT. This encodes CASSWRAGGPDTQYF.

The genes are TRBV30 and TRBJ1-4, with D possibly TRBD1 on 6 matching bases. This CDR3 has 14 residues. Trimming shortened V by 2 bases and J by 8 bases, and 15 bases separated the two germline ends. Germline CDR1 and CDR2: GTSNPN and SVGIG (reference sequence). The CDR3 bases are TGTGCCTGGAGTCGACAGGACGTTAACGAAAAACTGTTTTTT. Translated, it gives CAWSRQDVNEKLFF.

The chain employs TRBV19 and TRBJ1-3; possibly TRBD1 for D (5 bases). The V gene's germline CDR1 is LNHDA and CDR2 SQIVND (reference sequence). V shed 6 bases and J shed 0 bases, with 12 bases lying between them. This CDR3 spans 15 amino acids. The CDR3 region is CASRATATSGNTIYF. The CDR3 region has the DNA TGTGCCAGTAGAGCGACAGCGACCTCTGGAAACACCATATATTTT. Combining the CDR3 with reference TRBV19 and TRBJ1-3 gives the whole variable domain DGGITQSPKYLFRKEGQNVTLSCEQNLNHDAMYWYRQDPGQGLRLIYYSQIVNDFQKGDIAEGYSVSREKKESFPLTVTSAQKNPTAFYLCASRATATSGNTIYFGEGSWLTVV.

V is TRBV6-1 and J is TRBJ2-3; D may be TRBD1 (6 bases). V was pared by 7 bases and J by 2 bases, with 16 bases between. In germline, CDR1 is MNHNS, CDR2 SASEGT. The CDR3 sequence is 15 residues long. The CDR3 bases are TGTGCCAGCACCAAAAACACAGGGATCACAGATACGCAGTATTTT. Translating gives CASTKNTGITDTQYF.

V gene TRBV30 combines with J gene TRBJ2-1; either TRBD1 or TRBD2 may fit D (5 bases each). The length of the CDR3 is 14 residues. Germline V gives CDR1 GTSNPN, CDR2 SVGIG (reference sequence). V lost 4 bases and J 11 bases, leaving 21 bases between the germline ends. Written as DNA, the CDR3 is TGTGCCTGGACCCTACGGGGCAGCCCAATGAAGCAGTTCTTC. It yields the protein CAWTLRGSPMKQFF. Variable domain in full (rest from reference TRBV30 and TRBJ2-1): SQTIHQWPATLVQPVGSPLSLECTVEGTSNPNLYWYRQAAGRGLQLLFYSVGIGQISSEVPQNLSASRPQDRQFILSSKKLLLSDSGFYLCAWTLRGSPMKQFFGPGTRLTVL.

This clone was seen more than once but under ten times. The V gene is TRBV25-1, the J gene TRBJ1-1; no reliable D call. The CDR3 has 14 amino acids. CDR1 MGHDK and CDR2 SYGVNS come from the germline V gene. The V and J ends lost 7 bases and 6 bases respectively, with 18 bases between them. In DNA form, the CDR3 reads TGTGCCAGCACCCTAAGTGGAGCGCGGGCTGAAGCTTTCTTT. This translates into CASTLSGARAEAFF.

This clone was recorded once. This chain joins TRBV7-6 and TRBJ1-2; possibly TRBD1 for D (6 bases). The CDR3 sequence is 14 residues long. Trimming took 2 bases from V and 8 from J, leaving 15 bases between them. Germline CDR1 and CDR2: SGHVS and FNYEAQ. The CDR3 sequence is CASSLRLQGGGYTF. CDR3 sequence (DNA): TGTGCCAGCAGCTTACGGTTACAGGGCGGCGGCTACACCTTC. Together with reference TRBV7-6 and TRBJ1-2, the CDR3 gives the full variable domain: GAGVSQSPRYKVTKRGQDVALRCDPISGHVSLYWYRQALGQGPEFLTYFNYEAQQDKSGLPNDRFSAERPEGSISTLTIQRTEQRDSAMYRCASSLRLQGGGYTFGSGTRLTVV.

The chain uses TRBV13 and TRBJ1-3, with D tentatively TRBD1 (6 bases). The germline V gene has CDR1 PRHDT and CDR2 FYEKMQ (reference sequence). Trimming left V 5 bases short and J 4 bases short, with 9 bases between. The CDR3 is 13 amino acids. The CDR3 DNA follows: TGTGCCAGCAGCCGACAGGCGGGAAACACCATATATTTT. Protein: CASSRQAGNTIYF.

CDR3 region: CASSEARSTGTQYF. The CDR3 DNA is TGTGCCAGCAGTGAAGCCAGGTCTACGGGGACCCAGTACTTC. This chain joins TRBV2 and TRBJ2-5; D ambiguous. V was shortened by 0 bases and J by 7 bases, with 12 bases between the two germline ends. This CDR3 has 14 residues. CDR1 is SNHLY and CDR2 is FYNNEI in the germline V gene.

The chain carries TRBV27 and TRBJ1-4; D is perhaps TRBD1 (5 bases). CDR3 length equals 13 residues. Trimming left V 3 bases short and J 4 bases short, with 6 bases between. The germline V gene has CDR1 MNHEY and CDR2 SMNVEV (reference sequence). The CDR3 loop reads CASSLGLNEKLFF. CDR3 coding DNA: TGTGCCAGCAGTTTGGGGCTTAATGAAAAACTGTTTTTT.

J is TRBJ2-7 and V is TRBV30; weak D call: TRBD2 (5 bases). Germline V gene lookup returns CDR1 GTSNPN and CDR2 SVGIG (reference sequence). The CDR3 is made up of 13 amino acids. V shed 8 bases and J shed 1 base, with 15 bases lying between them. CDR3 region: CAVKYGVSYEQYF. As DNA, the CDR3 is TGTGCCGTAAAATACGGGGTTTCCTACGAGCAGTACTTC. The full variable domain, rest sourced from reference TRBV30 and TRBJ2-7, is SQTIHQWPATLVQPVGSPLSLECTVEGTSNPNLYWYRQAAGRGLQLLFYSVGIGQISSEVPQNLSASRPQDRQFILSSKKLLLSDSGFYLCAVKYGVSYEQYFGPGTRLTVT.

The rearrangement links TRBV18 to TRBJ1-5; D call uncertain. Germline V gives CDR1 KGHSH, CDR2 LQKENI. CDR3 length equals 18 residues. V dropped 6 bases and J dropped 4 bases, with 25 bases sitting between them. CDR3 loop: CASSLTPASLKRNQPQHF. The CDR3 nucleotides are TGTGCCAGCTCCCTCACGCCCGCCAGCCTAAAACGGAATCAGCCCCAGCATTTT.

The chain recombines TRBV18 with TRBJ1-5; tentative D call: TRBD1 (5 bases). The CDR3 is 16 residues long. Germline V gene sequence: CDR1 KGHSH, CDR2 LQKENI. Trimming left V 3 bases short and J 4 bases short, with 16 bases between. The DNA of the CDR3 is TGTGCCAGCTCACCGGGGAGGACACCCCTTAATCAGCCCCAGCATTTT. Protein sequence: CASSPGRTPLNQPQHF.

As concerns this clone: In this CDR3 the conserved last residue, phenylalanine or tryptophan, is missing, so a read error is likely. The DNA is left out, because the CDR3 cannot be placed on it with certainty; the CDR3 is given as TCRdb lists it. The V call is TRBV6-6, the J call TRBJ1-1; the table's D call of TRBD1 was not tested on the DNA. Germline CDR1 MNHNY, CDR2 SVGAGI (reference sequence). Both ends counted, the CDR3 spans 12 residues. The CDR3 sequence is CASSYSSRSSPP.

The rearrangement joins TRBV6-6 to TRBJ2-1; no clear D. Germline V gives CDR1 MNHNY, CDR2 SVGAGI (reference sequence). CDR3 length equals 14 residues. V was cut by 6 bases and J by 3 bases, with 12 bases left in between. The CDR3 protein is CASRVSFDYNEQFF. The CDR3 nucleotides are TGTGCCAGCAGAGTCTCATTCGACTACAATGAGCAGTTCTTC.

Details on this clone: Germline and junction disagree at one end, which may indicate a read error. The gene calls are TRBV7-7 and TRBJ2-3; possible D gene TRBD2, 6 bases. The CDR3 covers 16 residues. Germline assignment: CDR1 SSHAT and CDR2 FNYEAQ (reference sequence). CDR3 residues: CASSLEWAGSTDTQYF. The CDR3 region has the DNA TGTGCTAGCAGCTTAGAGTGGGCGGGAAGCACAGATACGCAGTATTTT.

The gene calls are TRBV6-5 and TRBJ1-5; no definite D call. Trimming left V 0 bases short and J 0 bases short, with 6 bases between. CDR1 MNHEY and CDR2 SVGAGI come from the germline V gene. The CDR3 spans 15 residues. In DNA, the CDR3 is TGTGCCAGCAGTTACTCCAAGTATAGCAATCAGCCCCAGCATTTT. This encodes CASSYSKYSNQPQHF.

This clone appeared a few times. The V gene is TRBV19, the J gene TRBJ2-2; TRBD2 agrees at 8 bases. Germline loops: CDR1 LNHDA, CDR2 SQIVND (reference sequence). The CDR3 sequence is 14 residues long. Trimming cost V 8 bases and J 5 bases; bases outside gene matches: 7. The CDR3 loop is CASQSGGRTGELFF. The DNA of the CDR3 is TGTGCCAGTCAAAGCGGGGGACGGACCGGGGAGCTGTTTTTT.

This clone was counted a few times. This sequence joins TRBV6-4 and TRBJ2-1; a possible D gene is TRBD2 (5 bases). Germline values: CDR1 MRHNA, CDR2 SNTAGT. This CDR3 has 15 amino acids. Written as DNA, the CDR3 is TGTGCTACTGCACAGCGGCCGAGCTCCTACAATGAGCAGTTCTTC. Its protein product is CATAQRPSSYNEQFF.

The genes are TRBV30 and TRBJ1-2; D may be TRBD1 (5 bases). Germline CDR1 reads GTSNPN; CDR2 reads SVGIG (reference sequence). Trimming shortened V by 1 base and J by 3 bases, and 9 bases separated the two germline ends. The CDR3 spans 13 residues. CDR3 region: CAWSGQGHYGYTF. CDR3 DNA: TGTGCCTGGAGTGGTCAGGGACACTATGGCTACACCTTC.

With regard to this clone: No DNA is shown, since the ends of the CDR3 on it are uncertain; the CDR3 is the one TCRdb lists. V usage is TRBV21-1 and J usage is TRBJ2-1; the table's D call TRBD2 went unverified against the DNA. TRBV21-1 is noted as a pseudogene. A total of 20 residues make up the CDR3, ends included. The CDR3 loop reads CASSKEVRGFASGSGNEQFF.

The J gene is TRBJ1-2, the V gene TRBV5-5; D uncertain. The germline V gene encodes CDR1 SGHKS and CDR2 YYEKEE (reference sequence). V shed 4 bases and J shed 8 bases, with 18 bases lying between them. CDR3 length: 14 amino acids. The CDR3 nucleotides read TGTGCCAGCAGCCCCTGGGAGGGTGAAGGCGGCTACACCTTC. Protein sequence: CASSPWEGEGGYTF. The complete variable domain, with remaining parts taken from reference TRBV5-5 and TRBJ1-2, reads DAGVTQSPTHLIKTRGQQVTLRCSPISGHKSVSWYQQVLGQGPQFIFQYYEKEERGRGNFPDRFSARQFPNYSSELNVNALLLGDSALYLCASSPWEGEGGYTFGSGTRLTVV.